The source of this T cell receptor (beta chain) is a study of T-cell memory formation after mild COVID-19. Points on this clonotype: Antigen: not known.

Overall study results and limits: The pre-infection memory compartment contained some responding clones, suggesting cross-reactive memory joined.

TCRdb re-derived calls from the 5' RACE reads in MiXCR, one entry per CDR3 protein. The data contain approximately 260,000 distinct CDR3 sequences, under 20% of them singletons. Sequencing input: PBMCs or a T cell subset sorted from them (not recorded which). The sequence derives from a man aged 18 to 29 who had mild COVID-19 (a few samples of this study predate the infection). Cell type and time point are not known.

CDR3 coding DNA: TGTGCCAGCAGCCCATGGGGTAGCGGGGGGTTGGATACGCAGTATTTT. Translation gives CASSPWGSGGLDTQYF. This chain connects TRBV5-5 to TRBJ2-3; 10 bases match TRBD2. Germline assignment: CDR1 SGHKS and CDR2 YYEKEE (reference sequence). Trimming removed 4 bases from V and 6 bases from J; junction bases left unmatched: 11. The CDR3 runs to 16 residues.